At least ten counts were recorded for the clone carrying this T cell receptor (beta chain). Antigen unknown. This sample stems from a study of T-cell reconstitution after alpha-beta-depleted transplantation in children. Study-wide results and caveats: Several hundred expanded graft clones reportedly were the source of alpha-beta T cells about two months after transplant. Elevated TCRbeta diversity at day 60 was traced, in some patients, to surviving recipient T cells and thymic progenitors. When one year had passed after transplant, most T-cell counts and diversity came from newly produced T cells.

The TCRbeta library incorporated unique molecular identifiers. TCRdb reprocessed the PCR reads via MiXCR and lists one record per CDR3 protein. Here the sample spans roughly 280,000 distinct CDR3 sequences, around a tenth being singletons. The CDR3 is made up of 18 amino acids. V was pared by 0 bases and J by 7 bases, with 24 bases between. Looked up from germline, CDR1 is MGHRA and CDR2 is YSYEKL. The clonotype was recovered from a male patient between 2 and 10 years old who had a stem cell transplant for chronic granulomatous disease, so the T cells may come from the graft donor. The chain recombines TRBV4-1 with TRBJ1-1; the D gene is possibly TRBD1 (5 bases). The starting material was peripheral blood, obtained 180 days after TCRalphabeta/CD19-depleted stem cell transplant. This CDR3 is CASSQDRRFGQNGGEAFF. CDR3 sequence (DNA): TGCGCCAGCAGCCAAGATCGGAGATTCGGACAAAATGGGGGTGAAGCTTTCTTT.